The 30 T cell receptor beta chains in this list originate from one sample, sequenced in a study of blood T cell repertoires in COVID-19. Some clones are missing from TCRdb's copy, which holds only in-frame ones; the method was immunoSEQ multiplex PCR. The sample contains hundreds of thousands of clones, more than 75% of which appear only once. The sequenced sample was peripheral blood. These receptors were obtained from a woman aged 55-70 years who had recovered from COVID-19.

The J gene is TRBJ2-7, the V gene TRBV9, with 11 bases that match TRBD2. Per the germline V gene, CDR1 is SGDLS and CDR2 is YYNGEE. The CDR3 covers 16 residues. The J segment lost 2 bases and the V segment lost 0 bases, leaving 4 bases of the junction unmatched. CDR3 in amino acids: CASSVAASGGPYEQYF. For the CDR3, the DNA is TGTGCCAGCAGCGTAGCTGCTAGCGGGGGGCCCTACGAGCAGTACTTC.

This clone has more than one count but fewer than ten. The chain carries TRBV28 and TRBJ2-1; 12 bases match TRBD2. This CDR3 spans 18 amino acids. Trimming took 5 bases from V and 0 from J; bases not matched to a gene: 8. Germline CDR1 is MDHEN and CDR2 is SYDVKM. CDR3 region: CASSPQTSGGNSYNEQFF. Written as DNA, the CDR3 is TGTGCCAGCAGTCCCCAAACTAGCGGGGGGAACTCCTACAATGAGCAGTTCTTC.

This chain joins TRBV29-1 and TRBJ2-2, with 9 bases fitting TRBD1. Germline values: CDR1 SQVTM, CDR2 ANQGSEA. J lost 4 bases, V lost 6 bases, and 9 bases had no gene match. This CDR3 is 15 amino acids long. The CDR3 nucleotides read TGCAGCGTGAGTGGGCCGACAGGGGGCACCGGGGAGCTGTTTTTT. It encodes CSVSGPTGGTGELFF.

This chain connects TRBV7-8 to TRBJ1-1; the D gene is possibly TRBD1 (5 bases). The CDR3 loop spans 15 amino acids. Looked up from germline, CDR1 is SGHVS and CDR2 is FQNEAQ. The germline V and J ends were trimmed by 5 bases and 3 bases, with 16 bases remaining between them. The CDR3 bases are TGTGCCAGCAGCGAAATCCTCAGGGAAGACACTGAAGCTTTCTTT. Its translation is CASSEILREDTEAFF.

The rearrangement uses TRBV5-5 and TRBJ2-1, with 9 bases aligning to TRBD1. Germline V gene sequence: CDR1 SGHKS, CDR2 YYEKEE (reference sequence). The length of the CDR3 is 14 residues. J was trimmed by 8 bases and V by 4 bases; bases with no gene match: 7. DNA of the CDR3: TGTGCCAGCAGCAGATCGGGACAGGGAGATGAGCAGTTCTTC. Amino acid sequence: CASSRSGQGDEQFF.

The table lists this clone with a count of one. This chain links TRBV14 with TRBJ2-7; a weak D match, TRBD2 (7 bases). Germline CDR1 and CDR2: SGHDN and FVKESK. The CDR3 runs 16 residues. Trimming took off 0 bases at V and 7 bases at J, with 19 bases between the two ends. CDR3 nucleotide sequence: TGTGCCAGCAGCCAAGATAGATGGGCGGGGGCAGGAGAGCAGTACTTC. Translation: CASSQDRWAGAGEQYF.

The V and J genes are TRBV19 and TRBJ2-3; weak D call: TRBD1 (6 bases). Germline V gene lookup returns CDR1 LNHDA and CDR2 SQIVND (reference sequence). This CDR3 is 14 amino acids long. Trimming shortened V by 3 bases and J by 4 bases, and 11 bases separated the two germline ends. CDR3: CASSIPRQADTQYF. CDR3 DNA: TGTGCCAGTAGTATCCCCCGACAGGCAGATACGCAGTATTTT.

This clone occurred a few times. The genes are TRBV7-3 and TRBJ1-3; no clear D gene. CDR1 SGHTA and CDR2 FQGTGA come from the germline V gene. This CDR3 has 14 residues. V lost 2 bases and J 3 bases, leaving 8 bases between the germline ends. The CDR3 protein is CASSLGGFGNTIYF. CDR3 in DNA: TGTGCCAGCAGCTTAGGCGGTTTTGGAAACACCATATATTTT.

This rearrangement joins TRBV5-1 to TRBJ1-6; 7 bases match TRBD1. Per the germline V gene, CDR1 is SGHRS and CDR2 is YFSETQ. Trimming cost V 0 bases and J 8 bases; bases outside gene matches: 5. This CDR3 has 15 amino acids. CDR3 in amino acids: CASSLGTGTYSPLHF. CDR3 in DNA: TGCGCCAGCAGCTTGGGGACAGGTACCTATTCACCCCTCCACTTT.

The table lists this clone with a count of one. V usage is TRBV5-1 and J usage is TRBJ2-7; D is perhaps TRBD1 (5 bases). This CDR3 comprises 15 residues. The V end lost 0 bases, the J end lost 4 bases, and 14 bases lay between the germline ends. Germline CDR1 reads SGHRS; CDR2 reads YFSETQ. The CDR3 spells CASSLDQGGVYEQYF. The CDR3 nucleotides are TGCGCCAGCAGCTTGGACCAGGGTGGCGTGTACGAGCAGTACTTC.

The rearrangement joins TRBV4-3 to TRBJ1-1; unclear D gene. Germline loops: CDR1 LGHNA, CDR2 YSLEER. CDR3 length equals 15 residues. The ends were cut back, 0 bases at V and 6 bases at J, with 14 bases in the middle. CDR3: CASSQEAGRWAEAFF. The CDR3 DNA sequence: TGCGCCAGCAGCCAAGAGGCCGGGAGATGGGCTGAAGCTTTCTTT.

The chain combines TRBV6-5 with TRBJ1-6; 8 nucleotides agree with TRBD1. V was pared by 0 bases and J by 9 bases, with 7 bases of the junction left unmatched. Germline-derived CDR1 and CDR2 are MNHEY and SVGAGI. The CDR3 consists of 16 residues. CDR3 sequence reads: CASSYSGTGQSSPLHF. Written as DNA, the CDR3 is TGTGCCAGCAGTTACTCGGGGACAGGACAGAGTTCACCCCTCCACTTT.

The CDR3 loop reads CASSPGQGVAFF. The DNA for the CDR3 is TGTGCCAGCAGCCCCGGACAGGGGGTAGCTTTCTTT. This chain joins TRBV7-3 and TRBJ1-1; 10 bases fit TRBD1. Unmatched junction bases numbered 4, after V lost 5 bases and J lost 10 bases. The germline gives CDR1 SGHTA, CDR2 FQGTGA. CDR3 length: 12 amino acids.

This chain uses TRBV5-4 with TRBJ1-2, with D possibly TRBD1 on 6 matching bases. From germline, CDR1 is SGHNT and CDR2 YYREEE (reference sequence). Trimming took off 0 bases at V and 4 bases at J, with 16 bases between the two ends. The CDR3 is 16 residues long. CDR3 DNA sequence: TGTGCCAGCAGCTTGGCCAGGGGCGGCTCAACCTATGGCTACACCTTC. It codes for CASSLARGGSTYGYTF.

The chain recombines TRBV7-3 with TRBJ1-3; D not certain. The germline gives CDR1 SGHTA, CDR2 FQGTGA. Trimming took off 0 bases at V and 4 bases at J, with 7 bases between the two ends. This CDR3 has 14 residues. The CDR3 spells CASSLTGGGNTIYF. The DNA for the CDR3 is TGTGCCAGCAGCTTAACGGGAGGAGGAAACACCATATATTTT.

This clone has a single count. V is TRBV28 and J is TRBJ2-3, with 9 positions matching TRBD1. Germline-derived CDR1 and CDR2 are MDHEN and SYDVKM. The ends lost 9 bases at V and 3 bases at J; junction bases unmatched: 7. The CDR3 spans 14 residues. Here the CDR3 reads CASVTGGWTDTQYF. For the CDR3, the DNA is TGTGCCAGTGTGACAGGGGGATGGACAGATACGCAGTATTTT.

CDR3 sequence: CASSPGDYGYTF. Written as DNA, the CDR3 is TGTGCCTCTTCCCCCGGGGACTATGGCTACACCTTC. The rearrangement uses TRBV24-1 and TRBJ1-2; D gene unclear. This CDR3 comprises 12 residues. Trimming took 12 bases from V and 3 from J, leaving 13 bases between them. Germline CDR1 is KGHDR and CDR2 is SFDVKD.

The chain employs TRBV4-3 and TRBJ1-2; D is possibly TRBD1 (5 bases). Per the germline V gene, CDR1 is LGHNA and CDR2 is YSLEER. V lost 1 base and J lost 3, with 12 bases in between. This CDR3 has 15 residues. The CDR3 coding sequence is TGCGCCAGCAGCCAAGTATTTCGGGGGGACTATGGCTACACCTTC. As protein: CASSQVFRGDYGYTF.

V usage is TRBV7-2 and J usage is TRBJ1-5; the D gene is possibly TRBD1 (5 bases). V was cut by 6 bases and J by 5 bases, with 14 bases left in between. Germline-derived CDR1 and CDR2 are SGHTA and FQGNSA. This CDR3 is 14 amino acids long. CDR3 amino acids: CASRLGGVDQPQHF. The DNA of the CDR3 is TGTGCCAGCAGACTGGGGGGGGTCGATCAGCCCCAGCATTTT.

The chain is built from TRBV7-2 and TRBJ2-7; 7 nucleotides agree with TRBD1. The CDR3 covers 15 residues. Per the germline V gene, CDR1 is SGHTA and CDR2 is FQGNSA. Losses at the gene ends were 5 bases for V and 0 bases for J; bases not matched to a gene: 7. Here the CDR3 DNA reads TGTGCCAGCAGCATCCGGGACAGTAGCTCCTACGAGCAGTACTTC. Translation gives CASSIRDSSSYEQYF.

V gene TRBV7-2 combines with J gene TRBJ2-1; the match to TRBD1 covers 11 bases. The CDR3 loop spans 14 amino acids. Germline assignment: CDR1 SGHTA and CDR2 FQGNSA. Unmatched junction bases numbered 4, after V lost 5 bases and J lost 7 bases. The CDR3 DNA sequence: TGTGCCAGCAGCCGGACAGGGGGCACAAATGAGCAGTTCTTC. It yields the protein CASSRTGGTNEQFF. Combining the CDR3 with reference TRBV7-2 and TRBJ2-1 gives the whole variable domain GAGVSQSPSNKVTEKGKDVELRCDPISGHTALYWYRQSLGQGLEFLIYFQGNSAPDKSGLPSDRFSAERTGGSVSTLTIQRTQQEDSAVYLCASSRTGGTNEQFFGPGTRLTVL.

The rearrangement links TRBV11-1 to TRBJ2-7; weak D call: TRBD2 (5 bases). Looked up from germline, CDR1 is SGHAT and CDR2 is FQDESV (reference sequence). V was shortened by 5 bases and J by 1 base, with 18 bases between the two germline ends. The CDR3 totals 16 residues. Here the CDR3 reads CASSRSPRDNSYEQYF. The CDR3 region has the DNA TGTGCCAGCAGCCGTTCCCCCCGGGATAATTCCTACGAGCAGTACTTC.

The CDR3 nucleotides are TGCAGTGCAAGTAGCGGGTTCACCGGGGAGCTGTTTTTT. Translating gives CSASSGFTGELFF. This chain connects TRBV20-1 to TRBJ2-2; 7 nucleotides match TRBD2. Looked up from germline, CDR1 is DFQATT and CDR2 is SNEGSKA (reference sequence). Trimming at V came to 6 bases and at J to 4 bases, leaving 5 bases not matched to a gene. The CDR3 runs 13 residues.

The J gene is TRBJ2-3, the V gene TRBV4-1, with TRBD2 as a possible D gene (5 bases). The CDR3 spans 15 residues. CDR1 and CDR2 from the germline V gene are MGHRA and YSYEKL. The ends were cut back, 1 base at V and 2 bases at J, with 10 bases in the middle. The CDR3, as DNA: TGCGCCAGCAGCCAAGGCACTAGATACACAGATACGCAGTATTTT. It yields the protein CASSQGTRYTDTQYF.

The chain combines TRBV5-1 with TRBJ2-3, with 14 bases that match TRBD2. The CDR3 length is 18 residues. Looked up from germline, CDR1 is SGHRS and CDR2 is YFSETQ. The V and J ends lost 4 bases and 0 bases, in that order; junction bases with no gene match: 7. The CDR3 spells CASSLGTSGGFSTDTQYF. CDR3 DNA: TGCGCCAGCAGCCTGGGGACTAGCGGGGGCTTCAGCACAGATACGCAGTATTTT.

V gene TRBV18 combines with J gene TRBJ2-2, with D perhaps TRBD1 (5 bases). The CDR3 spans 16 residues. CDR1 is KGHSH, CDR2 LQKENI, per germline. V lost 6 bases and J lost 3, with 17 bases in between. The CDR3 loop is CASSPSWGADTGELFF. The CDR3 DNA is TGTGCCAGCTCCCCGTCCTGGGGCGCGGACACCGGGGAGCTGTTTTTT.

The CDR3 nucleotides are TGCGGGGAATTAGCGGGAGATACGCAGTATTTT. This encodes CGELAGDTQYF. The genes are TRBV20-1 and TRBJ2-3; 7 bases agree with TRBD2. The CDR3 is 11 amino acids. The germline V gene has CDR1 DFQATT and CDR2 SNEGSKA (reference sequence).

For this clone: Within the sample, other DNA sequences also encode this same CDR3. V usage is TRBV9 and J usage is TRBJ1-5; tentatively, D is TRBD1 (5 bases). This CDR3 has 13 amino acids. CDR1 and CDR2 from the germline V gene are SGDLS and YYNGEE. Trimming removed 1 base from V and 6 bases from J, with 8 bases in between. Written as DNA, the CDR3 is TGTGCCAGCAGCGTACAGGGAGGTCAGCCCCAGCATTTT. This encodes CASSVQGGQPQHF.

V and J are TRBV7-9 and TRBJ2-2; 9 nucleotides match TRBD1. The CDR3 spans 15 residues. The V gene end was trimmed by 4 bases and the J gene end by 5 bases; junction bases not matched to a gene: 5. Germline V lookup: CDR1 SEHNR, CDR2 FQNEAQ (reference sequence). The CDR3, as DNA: TGTGCCAGCAGCTCAAGGACAGGGGAAACCGGGGAGCTGTTTTTT. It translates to CASSSRTGETGELFF. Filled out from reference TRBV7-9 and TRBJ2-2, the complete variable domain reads DTGVSQNPRHKITKRGQNVTFRCDPISEHNRLYWYRQTLGQGPEFLTYFQNEAQLEKSRLLSDRFSAERPKGSFSTLEIQRTEQGDSAMYLCASSSRTGETGELFFGEGSRLTVL.

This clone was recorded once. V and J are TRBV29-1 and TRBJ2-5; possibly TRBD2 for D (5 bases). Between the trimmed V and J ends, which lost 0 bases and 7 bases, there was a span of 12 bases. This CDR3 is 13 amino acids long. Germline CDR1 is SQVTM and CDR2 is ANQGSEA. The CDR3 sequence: CSVEERALGTQYF. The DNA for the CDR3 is TGCAGCGTTGAAGAGAGGGCTTTGGGGACCCAGTACTTC.